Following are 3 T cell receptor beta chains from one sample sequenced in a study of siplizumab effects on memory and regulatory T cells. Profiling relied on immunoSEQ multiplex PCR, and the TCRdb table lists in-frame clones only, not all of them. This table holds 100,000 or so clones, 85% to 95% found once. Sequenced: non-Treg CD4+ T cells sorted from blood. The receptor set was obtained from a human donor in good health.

DNA for the CDR3: TGTGCCATCAGTGATTCGGCCAGGGGCGTCGAGACCCAGTACTTC. Translation: CAISDSARGVETQYF. The chain joins TRBV10-3 to TRBJ2-5; D might be TRBD1 (6 bases). The germline gives CDR1 ENHRY, CDR2 SYGVKD. CDR3 length: 15 residues. V gave up 3 bases and J gave up 5 bases, with 16 bases separating them.

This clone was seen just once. The CDR3 DNA reads as TGCAGCGTTTCAGGGACAGGGGTGTATAGCAATCAGCCCCAGCATTTT. It is translated as CSVSGTGVYSNQPQHF. J is TRBJ1-5 and V is TRBV29-1, with 10 nucleotides matching TRBD1. The CDR3 extends over 16 amino acids. V lost 5 bases, J lost 0 bases, and 7 bases stayed unmatched. In germline, CDR1 is SQVTM, CDR2 ANQGSEA. The complete variable domain, with remaining parts taken from reference TRBV29-1 and TRBJ1-5, reads SAVISQKPSRDICQRGTSLTIQCQVDSQVTMMFWYRQQPGQSLTLIATANQGSEATYESGFVIDKFPISRPNLTFSTLTVSNMSPEDSSIYLCSVSGTGVYSNQPQHFGDGTRLSIL.

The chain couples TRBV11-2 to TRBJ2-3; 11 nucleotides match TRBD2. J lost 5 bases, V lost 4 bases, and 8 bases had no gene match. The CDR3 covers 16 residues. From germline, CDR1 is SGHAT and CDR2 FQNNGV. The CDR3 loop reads CASSSRLAGLRDTQYF. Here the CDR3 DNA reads TGTGCCAGCAGCTCCAGACTAGCGGGACTTCGAGATACGCAGTATTTT. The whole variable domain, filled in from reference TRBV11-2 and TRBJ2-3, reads EAGVAQSPRYKIIEKRQSVAFWCNPISGHATLYWYQQILGQGPKLLIQFQNNGVVDDSQLPKDRFSAERLKGVDSTLKIQPAKLEDSAVYLCASSSRLAGLRDTQYFGPGTRLTVL.